This T cell receptor (beta chain) was recorded in a study of blood T cells in healthy people across ages. V was trimmed by 6 bases and J by 0 bases, leaving 14 bases between them. Germline assignment: CDR1 ENHRY and CDR2 SYGVKD. The CDR3 is 16 residues long. A second 7 to 11 cycle PCR used barcoded and J-beta primers. TCRdb analysed the 5' RACE reads with MiXCR anew, one entry per CDR3 protein. The sample holds over 1,500,000 distinct CDR3 sequences, around 50% seen once. Material: blood. This sequence joins TRBV10-3 and TRBJ1-4, with D perhaps matching TRBD1 (5 bases). This clonotype was sampled from a woman aged 40-49 years in good health. The CDR3 coding sequence is TGTGCCATCAGCCCGGGGCCCGGGGCAACTAATGAAAAACTGTTTTTT. This sequence encodes CAISPGPGATNEKLFF.